The present entry profiles one T cell receptor beta chain with its context. The data were produced by immunoSEQ multiplex PCR, yet TCRdb's version contains in-frame clones alone and is incomplete. Found here are some 76,000 clones, approximately 94% of them singletons; the top ten hold 1%. The sample originates from a study of cytomegalovirus exposure and HLA in healthy donors. CDR1 MNHEY and CDR2 SVGAGI come from the germline V gene. V was pared by 6 bases and J by 2 bases, with 13 bases between. The CDR3 length is 14 residues. The receptor was derived from a woman younger than 35 in good health and CMV-seronegative. J is TRBJ1-2 and V is TRBV6-5; TRBD1 is a possible D gene (5 bases). Material: PBMCs. CDR3 region: CASSSPTVNYGYTF. The CDR3, as DNA: TGTGCCAGCAGCTCCCCGACAGTAAACTATGGCTACACCTTC.